The present T cell receptor beta chain was sequenced within a study of T cell responses to AZD1222 COVID-19 vaccine. Sequenced by immunoSEQ multiplex PCR; TCRdb stores in-frame clones only, minus some. The sample records some 150,000 clones, about 91% being singletons. Notes on this clone: As yet, its antigen is unknown.

There are 15 residues in the CDR3. Per the germline V gene, CDR1 is SGHAT and CDR2 is FQNNGV. Trimming removed 1 base at V and 2 bases at J, with 12 bases between. Overall study findings and caveats: Only a handful of individuals given AZD1222 were seropositive at baseline. Rises in breadth and depth of Spike-specific TCRs came after two AZD1222 doses.

This TCR was sampled from an adult in good health. The rearrangement joins TRBV11-2 to TRBJ2-7; the D gene is possibly TRBD1 (5 bases). The sequences come from peripheral blood, collected on day 0 of MenACWY control vaccination. The CDR3 DNA reads as TGTGCCAGCAGCTTAGTTTTAGGCAGGGCCTACGAGCAGTACTTC. It is translated as CASSLVLGRAYEQYF.